This TCR beta chain was sequenced in a study of control samples from healthy donors and cancer patients. Measured with immunoSEQ multiplex PCR; TCRdb has only the in-frame clones, and not every one. The repertoire holds about 2,500 clones, with approximately 97% as singletons. This TCR came from a man between 65 and 80 years old with head and neck cancer. The sequenced sample consisted of PBMCs.

The CDR3 spells CASSLSSGNTIYF. For the CDR3, the DNA is TGTGCCAGCAGCTTGTCCTCTGGAAACACCATATATTTT. This chain uses TRBV7-3 with TRBJ1-3; D remains unclear. CDR1 is SGHTA, CDR2 FQGTGA, per germline. This CDR3 spans 13 amino acids. The V end lost 3 bases, the J end lost 0 bases, and 3 bases lay between the germline ends. The full variable domain, its missing parts supplied by reference TRBV7-3 and TRBJ1-3, is GAGVSQTPSNKVTEKGKYVELRCDPISGHTALYWYRQSLGQGPEFLIYFQGTGAADDSGLPNDRFFAVRPEGSVSTLKIQRTERGDSAVYLCASSLSSGNTIYFGEGSWLTVV.